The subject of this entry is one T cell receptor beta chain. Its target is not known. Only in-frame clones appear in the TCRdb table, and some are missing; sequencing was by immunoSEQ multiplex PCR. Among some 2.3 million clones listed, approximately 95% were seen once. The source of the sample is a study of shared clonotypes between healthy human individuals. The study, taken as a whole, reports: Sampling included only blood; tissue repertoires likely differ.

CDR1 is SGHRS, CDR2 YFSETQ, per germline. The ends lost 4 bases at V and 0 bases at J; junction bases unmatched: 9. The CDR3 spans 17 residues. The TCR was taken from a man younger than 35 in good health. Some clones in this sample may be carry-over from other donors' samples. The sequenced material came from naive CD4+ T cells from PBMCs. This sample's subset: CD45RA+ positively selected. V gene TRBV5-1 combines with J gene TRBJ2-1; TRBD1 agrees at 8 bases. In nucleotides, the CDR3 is TGCGCCAGCAGCCACCAGGACAGGGAAAGCTCCTACAATGAGCAGTTCTTC. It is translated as CASSHQDRESSYNEQFF.